The entry below describes one T cell receptor beta chain. The record originates from a study of cytomegalovirus exposure and HLA in healthy donors. For the study at large: A later analysis reported the same platform for the 90 to 150 validation repertoires and the 500 to 750 first-cohort repertoires.

CDR1 is MGHRA and CDR2 is YSYEKL in the germline V gene. The CDR3 totals 17 residues. The trim removed 2 bases at V and 1 base at J, leaving 5 bases unmatched. Sequencing used immunoSEQ multiplex PCR; TCRdb keeps in-frame clones, though not all of them. In the table there are roughly 56,000 clones, around 90% of which are singletons. The approximately 120-subject validation cohort, separate from the roughly 700-subject first cohort, included the donors. This TCR was sampled from a woman aged 25 to 39 in good health and CMV-seronegative. Sequences were obtained from PBMCs. The chain has TRBV4-1 and TRBJ2-4; 10 bases line up with TRBD2. This CDR3 is CASSQNPSGGAKNIQYF. CDR3 bases: TGCGCCAGCAGCCAAAACCCTAGCGGGGGCGCCAAAAACATTCAGTACTTC.